This TCR beta chain stems from a study of blood T cell repertoires in COVID-19. About the research overall: Spain, Italy and the United States supplied samples that represented acute and convalescent COVID-19. From T cells, B-cell-depleted T cells, or PBMCs came the material, which was cDNA or gDNA.

The length of the CDR3 is 14 residues. Trimming took 4 bases from V and 2 from J; bases not matched to a gene: 1. Germline lookup yields CDR1 SGHTA and CDR2 FQGNSA. Enrollees, roughly 18 to 90 years old, lived in 24 US areas. Using immunoSEQ multiplex PCR, the repertoire was profiled, and TCRdb retains in-frame clones only, with some absent. In the table there are over 150,000 clones, roughly 87% of which are singletons. This clonotype originated in a woman between 50 and 59 years old who had recovered from COVID-19. The V call is TRBV7-2, the J call TRBJ2-7; TRBD1 matches at 11 bases. Sequenced sample: PBMCs or T cells enriched from blood (not recorded which). In nucleotides, the CDR3 is TGTGCCAGCAGCTCGGGACAGGGGGCCTACGAGCAGTACTTC. Protein sequence: CASSSGQGAYEQYF.